This entry concerns a single T cell receptor beta chain. Its antigen is still unknown. No quality values exist for individual bases; no much larger clone is one base distant. The data are from a study of blood T cells in healthy people across ages (dated by TCRdb to about 2015). At the level of the whole study: In model experiments, roughly one uniquely barcoded TCR beta cDNA molecule per two T cells was captured by template switching. For two donors (one aged 18 to 29 and one aged 80 or older), the study analyzed two additional independent replicas of 1 million unique cDNA reads from the same blood draw. The donors were divided into four age groups: young (average roughly 15 years), middle-aged (about 40), aged (around 59) and long-lived (around 87). Age-related changes in TCR beta repertoire diversity were measured in the study by deep sequencing normalized with unique cDNA molecular identifiers. To avoid experimental bias, donors of different ages were distributed randomly across sequencing lanes. Summary of the overall study and its limitations: Conclusive comparison of naive and antigen-experienced compartments was prevented by the profiling of bulk unsorted PBMCs. Compared with the aged group, more naive CD4+ T cells, fewer expanded clones and increased TCR diversity were shown by the long-lived group, suggesting age selection. Estimates of total diversity based on one million sequenced T cells were considered lower bounds and underestimates. The percentage of naive T cells measured by flow cytometry correlated strongly with observed TCR beta diversity. Observed TCR beta diversity per million T cells fell roughly linearly with age, and a significant reduction was already apparent by age roughly 40. Donor CMV infection status was unknown, potentially confounding age-related changes in expanded clonotypes.

The V and J ends are trimmed by 6 bases and 0 bases, leaving 13 bases between them. The germline V gene yields SQVTM for CDR1 and ANQGSEA for CDR2. Spanning cysteine to phenylalanine, the CDR3 consists of 14 amino acids. The read is trimmed to its CDR3 DNA, 42 bases read in frame from base 1. The roughly 39 donors, aged roughly 6 to 100 years, were systemically healthy Caucasian individuals from Russia. Each donor gave 9.5 to 10 milliliters of peripheral blood, drawn into EDTA-treated Vacutainer tubes. Ficoll-Paque density-gradient centrifugation was used to isolate PBMCs, with at least 6 million per sample. Trizol reagent was used to extract total RNA from the PBMCs, yielding at least 6 micrograms per sample. For every donor, flow cytometry on a PBMC aliquot measured the percentage of naive CD45RAhigh/CD27high T cells. Library generation was performed with 5' RACE. Sequencing was performed on an Illumina HiSeq 2500. A second about 7 to 11 cycle PCR used a sample-barcoded 5' primer and a J-beta primer mix. A unique molecular identifier was introduced onto each TCR beta cDNA molecule by a template-switch 5' adaptor carrying 12 random nucleotides. At least 3 million CDR3-containing paired-end reads were obtained from each sample. The Mint cDNA synthesis kit, primed by a TRBC-specific oligonucleotide, was used to synthesize first-strand cDNA from all RNA. All cDNA was treated with uracil-DNA glycosylase and then went through a first 18-cycle PCR with the universal primers M1SS and BC2_uni_R. The authors processed their data as follows. Normalization of each sample was performed by random selection of 1 million high-quality reads, each carrying a distinct molecular identifier. Reads with shared molecular identifiers were discarded instead of being binned into consensus sequences. MiTCR, with a Q25 quality threshold and the strictest error-elimination algorithm, was used for CDR3 identification, clonotype clustering and error correction. A nonparametric unseen species model with Euler transformation was used to estimate lower-bound total TCR beta diversity. TCRdb took the public reads, trimmed them with fastp at Q25, ran MiXCR for clone calling and kept in-frame beta chains. All rows with the same CDR3 protein become a single entry with the most common DNA and genes. The V and J calls shown here were made by TCRdb, not taken from the authors' results. The sample profile shows 1.5 million to 2 million distinct CDR3 sequences; about 30% of them were found once. The ten largest clones capture roughly 8.2% of the sample.

The clonotype comes from a woman aged 25 to 39 in good health. Material for sequencing was blood. The chain is assembled from TRBV29-1 and TRBJ2-3, with the D gene possibly TRBD1 or TRBD2, each one fitting 5 bases. The CDR3: CSVGETHSTDTQYF. The sequence in DNA is TGCAGCGTGGGGGAGACCCACAGCACAGATACGCAGTATTTT.